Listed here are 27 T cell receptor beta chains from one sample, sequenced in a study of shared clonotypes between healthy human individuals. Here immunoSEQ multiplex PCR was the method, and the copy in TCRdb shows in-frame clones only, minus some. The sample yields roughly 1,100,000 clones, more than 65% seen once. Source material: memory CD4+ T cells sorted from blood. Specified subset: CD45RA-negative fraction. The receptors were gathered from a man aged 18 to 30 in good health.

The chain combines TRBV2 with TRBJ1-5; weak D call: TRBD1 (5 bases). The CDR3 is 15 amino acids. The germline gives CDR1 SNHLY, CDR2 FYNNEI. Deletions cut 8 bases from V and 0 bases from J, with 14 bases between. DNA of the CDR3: TGTGCCAGCCGTAGACAGCCTTATAGCAATCAGCCCCAGCATTTT. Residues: CASRRQPYSNQPQHF.

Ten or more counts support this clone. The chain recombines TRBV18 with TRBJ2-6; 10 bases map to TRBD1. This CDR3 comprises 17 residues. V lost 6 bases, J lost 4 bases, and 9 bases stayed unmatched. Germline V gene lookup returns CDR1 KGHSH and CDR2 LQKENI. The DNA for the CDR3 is TGTGCCAGCTCTACCGGGACAGGGGTGTCCGGGGCCAACGTCCTGACTTTC. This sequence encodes CASSTGTGVSGANVLTF.

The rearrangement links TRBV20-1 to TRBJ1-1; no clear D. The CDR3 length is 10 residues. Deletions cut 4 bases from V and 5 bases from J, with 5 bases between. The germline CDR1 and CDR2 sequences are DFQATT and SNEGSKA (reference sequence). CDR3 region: CSAMGTEAFF. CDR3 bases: TGCAGTGCTATGGGTACTGAAGCTTTCTTT.

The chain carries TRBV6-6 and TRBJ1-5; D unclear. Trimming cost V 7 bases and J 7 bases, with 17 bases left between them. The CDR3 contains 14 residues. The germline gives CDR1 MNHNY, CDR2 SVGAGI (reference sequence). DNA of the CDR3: TGTGCCAGCACTGCAGGCGGTTCTAGGCAGCCCCAGCATTTT. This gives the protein CASTAGGSRQPQHF.

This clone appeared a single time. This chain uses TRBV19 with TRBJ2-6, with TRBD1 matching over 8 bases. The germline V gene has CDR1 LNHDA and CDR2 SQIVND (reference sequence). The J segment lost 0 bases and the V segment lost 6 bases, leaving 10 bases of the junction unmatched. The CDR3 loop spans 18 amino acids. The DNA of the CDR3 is TGTGCCAGTAGCCCTGGGGACAGGCCGGGCTCTGGGGCCAACGTCCTGACTTTC. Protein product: CASSPGDRPGSGANVLTF.

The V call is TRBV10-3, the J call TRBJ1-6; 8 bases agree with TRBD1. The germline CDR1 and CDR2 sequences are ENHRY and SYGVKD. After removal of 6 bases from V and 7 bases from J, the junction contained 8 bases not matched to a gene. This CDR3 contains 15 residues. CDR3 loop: CAIRATGGENSPLHF. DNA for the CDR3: TGTGCCATCAGGGCAACAGGGGGAGAGAATTCACCCCTCCACTTT.

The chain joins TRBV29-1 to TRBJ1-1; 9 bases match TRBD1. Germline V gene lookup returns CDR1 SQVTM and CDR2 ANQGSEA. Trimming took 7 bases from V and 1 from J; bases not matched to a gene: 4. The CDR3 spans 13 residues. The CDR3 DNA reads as TGCAGCGGCCGACAGGGGGGGAACACTGAAGCTTTCTTT. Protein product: CSGRQGGNTEAFF.

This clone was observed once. The CDR3: CASREGTSADSYEQYF. As DNA, the CDR3 is TGTGCCAGCAGGGAGGGGACTAGCGCCGATTCCTACGAGCAGTACTTC. The rearrangement uses TRBV28 and TRBJ2-7, with 10 bases identical to TRBD2. With V trimmed by 6 bases and J by 1 base, 9 bases remained unmatched. Germline CDR1 is MDHEN and CDR2 is SYDVKM. CDR3 length: 16 residues. The full variable domain, with the rest looked up from reference TRBV28 and TRBJ2-7, is DVKVTQSSRYLVKRTGEKVFLECVQDMDHENMFWYRQDPGLGLRLIYFSYDVKMKEKGDIPEGYSVSREKKERFSLILESASTNQTSMYLCASREGTSADSYEQYFGPGTRLTVT.

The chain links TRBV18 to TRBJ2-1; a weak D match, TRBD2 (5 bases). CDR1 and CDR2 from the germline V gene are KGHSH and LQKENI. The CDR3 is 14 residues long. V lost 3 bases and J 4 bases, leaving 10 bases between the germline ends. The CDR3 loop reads CASSPASRYNEQFF. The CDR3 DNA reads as TGTGCCAGCTCACCGGCTAGCAGATACAATGAGCAGTTCTTC.

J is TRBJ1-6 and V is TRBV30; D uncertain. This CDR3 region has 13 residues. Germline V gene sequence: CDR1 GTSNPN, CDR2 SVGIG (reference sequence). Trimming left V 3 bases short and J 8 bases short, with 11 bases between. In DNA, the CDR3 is TGTGCCTGGAGCCCCGGTAGGGATTCACCCCTCCACTTT. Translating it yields CAWSPGRDSPLHF.

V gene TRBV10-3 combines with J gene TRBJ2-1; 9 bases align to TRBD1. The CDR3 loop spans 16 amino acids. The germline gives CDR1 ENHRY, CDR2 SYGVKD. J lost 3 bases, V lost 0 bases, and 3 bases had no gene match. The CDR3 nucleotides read TGTGCCATCAGTGAGTCAACAGGGGGCCTCTACAATGAGCAGTTCTTC. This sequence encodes CAISESTGGLYNEQFF.

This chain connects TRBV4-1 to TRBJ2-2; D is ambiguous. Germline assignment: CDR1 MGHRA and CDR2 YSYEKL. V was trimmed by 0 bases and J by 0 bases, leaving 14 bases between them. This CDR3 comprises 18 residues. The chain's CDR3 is CASSQDLGYVANTGELFF. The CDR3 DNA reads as TGCGCCAGCAGCCAAGACCTCGGATACGTAGCGAACACCGGGGAGCTGTTTTTT.

The CDR3 nucleotides read TGCGCCAGCAGTCAATCGGACCGGGACACGACTAGCGGGGGCGGCACAGATACGCAGTATTTT. This encodes CASSQSDRDTTSGGGTDTQYF. The chain employs TRBV23-1 and TRBJ2-3, with 12 bases identical to TRBD2. TRBV23-1 is an ORF for which the function is uncertain. J gave up 1 base and V 0 bases, and 14 bases lay outside the gene matches. The CDR3 totals 21 residues.

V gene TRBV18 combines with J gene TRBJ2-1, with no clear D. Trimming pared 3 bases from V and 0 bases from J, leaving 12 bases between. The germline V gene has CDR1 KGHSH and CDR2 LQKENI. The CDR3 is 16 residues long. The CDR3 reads CASSPAFANSYNEQFF. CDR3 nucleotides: TGTGCCAGCTCACCGGCGTTTGCGAACTCCTACAATGAGCAGTTCTTC.

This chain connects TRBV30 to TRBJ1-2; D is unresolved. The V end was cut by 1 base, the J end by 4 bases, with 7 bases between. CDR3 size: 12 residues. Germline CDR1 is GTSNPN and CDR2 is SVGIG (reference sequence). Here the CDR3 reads CAWSEAVYGYTF. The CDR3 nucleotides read TGTGCCTGGAGTGAAGCTGTCTATGGCTACACCTTC.

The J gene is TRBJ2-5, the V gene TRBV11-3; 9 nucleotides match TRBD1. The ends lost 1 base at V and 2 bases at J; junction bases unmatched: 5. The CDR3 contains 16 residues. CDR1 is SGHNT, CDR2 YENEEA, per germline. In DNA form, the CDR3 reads TGTGCCAGCAGCTTAGGAGGGACAGGGAGTCAAGAGACCCAGTACTTC. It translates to CASSLGGTGSQETQYF.

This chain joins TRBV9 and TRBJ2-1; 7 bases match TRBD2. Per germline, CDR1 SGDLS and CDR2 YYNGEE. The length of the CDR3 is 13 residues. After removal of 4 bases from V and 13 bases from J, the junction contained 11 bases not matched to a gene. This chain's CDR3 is CASSSGLDPYQFF. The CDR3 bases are TGTGCCAGCAGCTCCGGACTAGACCCATATCAGTTCTTC.

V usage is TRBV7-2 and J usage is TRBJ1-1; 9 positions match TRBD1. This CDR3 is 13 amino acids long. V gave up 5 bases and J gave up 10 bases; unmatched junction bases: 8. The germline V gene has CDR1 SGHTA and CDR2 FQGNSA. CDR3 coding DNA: TGTGCCAGCAGCCCCCGGGACAGGGTGGGAGCTTTCTTT. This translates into CASSPRDRVGAFF.

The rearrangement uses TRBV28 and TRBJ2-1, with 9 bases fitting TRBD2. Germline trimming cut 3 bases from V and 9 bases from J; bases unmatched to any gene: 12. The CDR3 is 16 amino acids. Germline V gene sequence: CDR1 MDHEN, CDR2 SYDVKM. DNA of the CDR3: TGTGCCAGCAGTTTTCAGGCTAGCGGGAATGTTGTTGAGCAGTTCTTC. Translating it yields CASSFQASGNVVEQFF. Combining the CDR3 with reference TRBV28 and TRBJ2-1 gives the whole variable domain DVKVTQSSRYLVKRTGEKVFLECVQDMDHENMFWYRQDPGLGLRLIYFSYDVKMKEKGDIPEGYSVSREKKERFSLILESASTNQTSMYLCASSFQASGNVVEQFFGPGTRLTVL.

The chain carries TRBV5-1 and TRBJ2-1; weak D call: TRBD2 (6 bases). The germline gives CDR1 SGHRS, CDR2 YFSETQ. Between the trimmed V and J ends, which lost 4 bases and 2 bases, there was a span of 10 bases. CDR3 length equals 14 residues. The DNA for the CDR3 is TGCGCCAGCAGCGCCGGAGGGGCCTACAATGAGCAGTTCTTC. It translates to CASSAGGAYNEQFF.

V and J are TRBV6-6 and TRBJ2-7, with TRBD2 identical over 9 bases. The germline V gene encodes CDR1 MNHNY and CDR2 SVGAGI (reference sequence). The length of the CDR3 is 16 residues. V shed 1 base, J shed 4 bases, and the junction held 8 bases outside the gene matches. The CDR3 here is CASSYLPGLARYEQYF. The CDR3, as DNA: TGTGCCAGCAGTTACTTGCCGGGACTAGCTAGATACGAGCAGTACTTC.

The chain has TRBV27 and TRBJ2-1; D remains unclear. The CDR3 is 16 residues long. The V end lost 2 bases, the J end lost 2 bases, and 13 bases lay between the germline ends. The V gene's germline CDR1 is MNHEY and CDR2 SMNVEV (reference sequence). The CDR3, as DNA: TGTGCCAGCAGTTTAGTAGGCGGTGCCACCTACAATGAGCAGTTCTTC. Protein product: CASSLVGGATYNEQFF.

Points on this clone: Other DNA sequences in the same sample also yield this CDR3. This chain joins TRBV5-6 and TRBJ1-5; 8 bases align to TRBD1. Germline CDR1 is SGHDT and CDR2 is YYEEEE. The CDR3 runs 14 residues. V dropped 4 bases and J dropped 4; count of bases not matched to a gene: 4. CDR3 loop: CASSLGTGNQPQHF. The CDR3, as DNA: TGTGCCAGCAGCCTGGGGACAGGTAATCAGCCCCAGCATTTT. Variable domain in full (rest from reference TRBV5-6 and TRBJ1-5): DAGVTQSPTHLIKTRGQQVTLRCSPKSGHDTVSWYQQALGQGPQFIFQYYEEEERQRGNFPDRFSGHQFPNYSSELNVNALLLGDSALYLCASSLGTGNQPQHFGDGTRLSIL.

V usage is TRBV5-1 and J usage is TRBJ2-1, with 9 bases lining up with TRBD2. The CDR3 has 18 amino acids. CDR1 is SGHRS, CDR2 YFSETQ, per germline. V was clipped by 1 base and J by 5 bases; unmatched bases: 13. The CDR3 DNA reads TGCGCCAGCAGCTTGACACTAGCGGGCGGGGGGAGAGACAATGAGCAGTTCTTC. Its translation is CASSLTLAGGGRDNEQFF. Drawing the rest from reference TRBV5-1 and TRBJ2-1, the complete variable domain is KAGVTQTPRYLIKTRGQQVTLSCSPISGHRSVSWYQQTPGQGLQFLFEYFSETQRNKGNFPGRFSGRQFSNSRSEMNVSTLELGDSALYLCASSLTLAGGGRDNEQFFGPGTRLTVL.

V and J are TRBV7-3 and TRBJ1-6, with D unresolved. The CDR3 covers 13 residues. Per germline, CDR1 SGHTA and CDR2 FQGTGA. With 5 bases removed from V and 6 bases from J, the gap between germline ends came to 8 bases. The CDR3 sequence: CASSLESNSPLHF. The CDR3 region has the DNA TGTGCCAGCAGCCTAGAGAGTAATTCACCCCTCCACTTT.

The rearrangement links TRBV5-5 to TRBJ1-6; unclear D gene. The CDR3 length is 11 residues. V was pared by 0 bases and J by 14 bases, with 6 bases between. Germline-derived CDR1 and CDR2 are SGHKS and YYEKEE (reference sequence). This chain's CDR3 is CASSLERALHF. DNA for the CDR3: TGTGCCAGCAGCTTGGAGCGGGCCCTCCACTTT.

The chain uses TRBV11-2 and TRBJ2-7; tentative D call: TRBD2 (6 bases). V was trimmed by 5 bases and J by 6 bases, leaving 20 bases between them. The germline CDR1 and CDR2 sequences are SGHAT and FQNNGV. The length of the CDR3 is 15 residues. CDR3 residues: CASSLNPGDLSEQYF. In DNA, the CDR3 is TGTGCCAGCAGCCTAAATCCGGGGGACCTCTCCGAGCAGTACTTC.